This T cell receptor beta chain was captured by sequencing in a study of T cell repertoires in cytomegalovirus infection. Study as a whole: Evidence of both CMV infection and a matching HLA type came from public TCR beta signatures.

Germline V gene lookup returns CDR1 LGHDT and CDR2 YNNKEL (reference sequence). The CDR3 is made up of 18 amino acids. V shed 5 bases, J shed 3 bases, and the junction held 16 bases outside the gene matches. Concerning this clonotype itself: Its antigen remains unidentified.

TCRdb re-analysed the reads in MiXCR, keeping a single row per CDR3 protein. The repertoire has 200,000 to 300,000 distinct CDR3 sequences, approximately 9.1% of them found once; the top ten carry around 15%. Study-level points and caveats: Summed frequency of public TCR beta families distinguished CMV carriers with the relevant HLA.

The clonotype comes from a human donor in good health (CMV status not recorded). Some clones in this sample may be carry-over from other donors' samples. Source material: PBMCs. This chain joins TRBV3-1 and TRBJ2-3; 8 bases are a match to TRBD2. CDR3 in DNA: TGTGCCAGCAGCGGAGGGGGATCAGCGGGAGATTGGACAGATACGCAGTATTTT. Translating gives CASSGGGSAGDWTDTQYF.